This note documents a single TCR beta chain sequence. Sequencing was performed with immunoSEQ multiplex PCR; in TCRdb, only in-frame clones are kept and a portion is missing. The sample includes hundreds of thousands of clones, around 70% seen only once; the top ten take 15% to 17%. This sample was included in a study of cytotoxic CD8 clonotypes in ibrutinib-treated CLL. Cryopreserved PBMCs supplied roughly 2 micrograms of genomic DNA for TCR beta libraries. The length of the CDR3 is 12 residues. CDR1 and CDR2 from the germline V gene are MNHEY and SVGAGI. The V end was cut by 8 bases, the J end by 7 bases, with 15 bases between.

This clonotype was obtained from a human donor with chronic lymphocytic leukemia. This chain links TRBV6-5 with TRBJ2-7; no clear D gene. Here the sequenced sample was PBMCs, taken after 24 months of ibrutinib treatment. The CDR3 spells CASGLMLGEQYF. Here the CDR3 DNA reads TGTGCCAGCGGCCTTATGCTTGGGGAGCAGTACTTC.